This TCR beta chain stems from a study of blood T cell repertoires in COVID-19. For the study at large: In each case, the material was cDNA or gDNA derived from T cells, B-cell-depleted T cells, or PBMCs.

The CDR3 runs 17 residues. Germline CDR1 reads SGHRS; CDR2 reads YFSETQ. V was clipped by 0 bases and J by 3 bases; unmatched bases: 7. Measured with immunoSEQ multiplex PCR; TCRdb has only the in-frame clones, and not every one. The table has 150,000 or so clones, around nine tenths seen once. The source material was peripheral blood. The clonotype was recovered from a human donor in a cohort sampled during active COVID-19. The V and J genes are TRBV5-1 and TRBJ2-4; TRBD1 matches 9 bases. CDR3 nucleotides: TGCGCCAGCAGCTTGGGCGGGACAGGGCTCCTCAAAAACATTCAGTACTTC. Residues: CASSLGGTGLLKNIQYF.